This is a list of T cell receptor beta chains from one sample in a study of cytomegalovirus exposure and HLA in healthy donors. The data were produced by immunoSEQ multiplex PCR, yet TCRdb's version contains in-frame clones alone and is incomplete. Of 90,000 to 140,000 clones listed, about 80% are singletons. The sequencing input was PBMCs. These receptors all come from a man between 25 and 39 years old in good health and CMV-seronegative. The CDR3 runs from the conserved cysteine through the conserved F or W. D genes are given only for firm matches. The listing skips clone size in some rows; elsewhere it reads once, few, many or a size class.

J,V,D,size,DNA,CDR3
TRBJ1-1,TRBV4-3,-,-,TGCGCCAGCAGCCAAGATCGGGCAGGGGCAATGCCTGAAGCTTTCTTT,CASSQDRAGAMPEAFF
TRBJ2-1,TRBV7-3,-,-,TGTGCCAGCGGCGACCGAGGAGTGGGGGCCAATGAGCAGTTCTTC,CASGDRGVGANEQFF
TRBJ1-2,TRBV9,-,-,TGTGCCAGCAGTGGTGGTCTGGGGGGAGATGGCTACACCTTC,CASSGGLGGDGYTF
TRBJ1-2,TRBV6-5,-,-,TGTGCCAGCAGTTTAGGGGGGGATGGGCCCTATGGCTACACCTTC,CASSLGGDGPYGYTF
TRBJ2-7,TRBV30,-,-,TGTGCCTCCTCTCGCCAGGGCGAGCAGTACTTC,CASSRQGEQYF
TRBJ2-1,TRBV5-1,TRBD1,-,TGCGCCAGCAGCTTGTTAGGGACGGACAGGGCGGCGTATGAGCAGTTCTTC,CASSLLGTDRAAYEQFF
TRBJ1-5,TRBV6-1,TRBD1,-,TGTGCCAGCAGTGAATGGGCGGCAGGGGGCCTATCAACTTCGGCCCAGCATTTT,CASSEWAAGGLSTSAQHF
TRBJ2-1,TRBV12-5,-,-,TGTGCTAGTGGTATCGGGACAATCGATGAGCAGTTCTTC,CASGIGTIDEQFF
TRBJ1-5,TRBV2,-,-,TGTGCCAGCAGTGAATTGGGAGATCAGCCCCAGCATTTT,CASSELGDQPQHF
TRBJ2-7,TRBV7-9,-,-,TGTGCCAGCAGCCGAGACGGACAGAGGGAGCAGTACTTC,CASSRDGQREQYF
TRBJ2-1,TRBV5-1,TRBD2,few,TGCGCCAGCAGCATCCCCGGGACTAGGTATTCCAGCTCCTACAATGAGCAGTTCTTC,CASSIPGTRYSSSYNEQFF
TRBJ2-3,TRBV4-2,TRBD2,-,TGTGCCAGCAGCCAAGCACAACCGGGACTAGCGGGAAAGGATACGCAGTATTTT,CASSQAQPGLAGKDTQYF
TRBJ2-3,TRBV27,-,-,TGTGCCAGCAGAGCCCAGGGAGATACGCAGTATTTT,CASRAQGDTQYF
TRBJ2-7,TRBV29-1,TRBD1,-,TGCAGCGTTGAAGGCAGGGGGAACGAGCAGTACTTC,CSVEGRGNEQYF
TRBJ2-1,TRBV27,TRBD2,-,TGTGCCAGCAGATACTCCAGCGGGGGGGCAGGTGAGCAGTTCTTC,CASRYSSGGAGEQFF
TRBJ1-2,TRBV4-3,-,once,TGCGCCAGCAGCCAAGCCCCGGGACCCCAGGGGTATGGCTACACCTTC,CASSQAPGPQGYGYTF
TRBJ2-7,TRBV6-1,-,-,TGTGCCAGCAGTGAATACAGATCCTACGAGCAGTACTTC,CASSEYRSYEQYF
TRBJ1-1,TRBV6-5,-,-,TGTGCCAGCAGTTATACAGGGAACACTGAAGCTTTCTTT,CASSYTGNTEAFF
TRBJ1-2,TRBV7-6,TRBD1,-,TGTGCCAGCAGCTTGGAACCGGGACAGGGGCCCTATGGCTACACCTTC,CASSLEPGQGPYGYTF
TRBJ2-7,TRBV11-2,-,-,TGTGCCAGCAGCTTTGAGGGATTAACATCCTACGAGCAGTACTTC,CASSFEGLTSYEQYF
TRBJ1-1,TRBV7-2,TRBD1,-,TGTGCCAGCAGCTTAGAGGGACAGCCGAGTGAAGCTTTCTTT,CASSLEGQPSEAFF
TRBJ2-7,TRBV30,-,-,TGTGCCTGGAGTTCGACAGGGACTTTCCACGAGCAGTACTTC,CAWSSTGTFHEQYF
TRBJ1-2,TRBV7-9,TRBD1,few,TGTGCCAGCAGCTCGGATCAGGGGGTCAACTATGGCTACACCTTC,CASSSDQGVNYGYTF
TRBJ2-7,TRBV30,-,-,TGTGCCTGGAGCCAGGGATACGAGCAGTACTTC,CAWSQGYEQYF
TRBJ1-6,TRBV7-9,-,-,TGTGCCAGCAATCCTTCGGGGGATAACAATTCACCCCTCCACTTT,CASNPSGDNNSPLHF
TRBJ2-7,TRBV9,TRBD2,-,TGTGCCAGCAGCAGGACTAGCGAAACCTACGAGCAGTACTTC,CASSRTSETYEQYF
TRBJ2-5,TRBV5-1,TRBD1,many,TGCGCCAGCAGCTCCGGGACAGGGGCAGAGACCCAGTACTTC,CASSSGTGAETQYF
TRBJ1-1,TRBV7-8,-,once,TGTGCCAGCAGCATACCCCGACCCCCCGGGAGGAACACTGAAGCTTTCTTT,CASSIPRPPGRNTEAFF
TRBJ1-2,TRBV7-8,-,-,TGTGCCAGCAGCCCTGGAGAGGGGACACTGTTCTGGTATGGCTACACCTTC,CASSPGEGTLFWYGYTF
TRBJ2-7,TRBV10-3,-,-,TGTGCCATCAGGGAACAGAGCTCCTACGAGCAGTACTTC,CAIREQSSYEQYF
TRBJ2-1,TRBV5-1,TRBD1,-,TGCGCCAGCAGCTGGGACAGGGCCTACAATGAGCAGTTCTTC,CASSWDRAYNEQFF
TRBJ1-3,TRBV5-1,-,-,TGCGCCAGCACCGCAGACAACTCTGGAAACACCATATATTTT,CASTADNSGNTIYF
TRBJ2-1,TRBV5-1,TRBD1,-,TGCGCCAGCAGCGTACAGGGGACGCACAATGAGCAGTTCTTC,CASSVQGTHNEQFF
TRBJ1-6,TRBV6-1,-,few,TGTGCCAGCAGTGAAGCCCTTCTACTCACCCTCCACTTT,CASSEALLLTLHF
TRBJ1-2,TRBV4-1,-,-,TGCGCCAGCAGCCAAGATAGGACAGCTAACTATGGCTACACCTTC,CASSQDRTANYGYTF
TRBJ2-5,TRBV5-4,TRBD2,-,TGTGCCAGCAGCTTGAGTACAGCGGGAAGAGAGACCCAGTACTTC,CASSLSTAGRETQYF
TRBJ1-2,TRBV11-2,TRBD1,-,TGTGCCAGCAGCTTAGCGGGACAGAGCTATGGCTACACCTTC,CASSLAGQSYGYTF
TRBJ1-2,TRBV30,TRBD1,-,TGTGCCTGGAGGTGGCCGGACAGGGAACGCGGCTACACCTTC,CAWRWPDRERGYTF
TRBJ2-7,TRBV9,-,-,TGTGCCAGCAGCCGGGGGGGGACAGGGACTTACGAGCAGTACTTC,CASSRGGTGTYEQYF
TRBJ2-2,TRBV19,TRBD2,-,TGTGCCAGTACGCTAGCGGTGAACACCGGGGAGCTGTTTTTT,CASTLAVNTGELFF
TRBJ1-4,TRBV2,-,-,TGTGCCAGCAGTGTACAGGCAACTAATGAAAAACTGTTTTTT,CASSVQATNEKLFF
TRBJ2-3,TRBV6-1,TRBD2,few,TGTGCCAGTGAAGCGGGAGGCACAGATACGCAGTATTTT,CASEAGGTDTQYF
TRBJ1-5,TRBV28,-,-,TGTGCCAGCCAGGTGGATAGCAATCAGCCCCAGCATTTT,CASQVDSNQPQHF
TRBJ2-7,TRBV28,TRBD1,once,TGTGCCAGTGGGACAGTAACCTACGAGCAGTACTTC,CASGTVTYEQYF
TRBJ2-5,TRBV6-5,-,-,TGTGCCAGCAGCCTTGGTGCCAGGGGCGAGACCCAGTACTTC,CASSLGARGETQYF
TRBJ2-5,TRBV5-4,TRBD2,-,TGTGCCAGCAGTCCGATTGGCGGGAGGGGGGGGACCCAGTACTTC,CASSPIGGRGGTQYF
TRBJ2-7,TRBV5-1,-,-,TGCGCCAGCAGCTTGGCACTGATCTCCTACGAGCAGTACTTC,CASSLALISYEQYF
TRBJ1-2,TRBV7-2,-,few,TGTGCCAGCAGGCAGGGGTCGGCAAGTGGCTACACCTTC,CASRQGSASGYTF
TRBJ2-2,TRBV19,TRBD1,-,TGTGCCAGTAGTAACAGGGGGGCGAACACCGGGGAGCTGTTTTTT,CASSNRGANTGELFF
TRBJ1-1,TRBV22-1,-,once,TGTCCTGGGAGCGCACGCGGACAGGGAACTCGGGGGAGCGCCGAATCGGGACCGAACACTGAAGCTTTCTTT,CPGSARGQGTRGSAESGPNTEAFF